This T cell receptor (beta chain) is from a study of blood T cell repertoires in COVID-19 (dated by TCRdb to between 2020 and 2021). Regarding the complete study: Samples from collaborators originated in the United States, Italy and Spain and spanned both the acute and convalescent phases of COVID-19. The material from the prospective study consisted of cDNA or gDNA derived from T cells, B-cell-depleted T cells, or PBMCs. Deeply sampled blood TCRbeta repertoires from subjects exposed to, actively infected with, or recovered from COVID-19 were included in the dataset. The repertoires were released in a freely available public database meant as a resource for research on the immune response to SARS-CoV-2. The samples were drawn from two sources: the first 160 participants of the ongoing ImmuneRACE study, and over 950 subjects contributed by 6 global collaborators. Nearly every sample came with metadata listing a de-identified subject ID, COVID-19 status, age in years and sex. Where available, HLA class I and class II types were taken from metadata supplied by the sample provider and were not determined by assay-based typing.

Overall study results and their limits: How much clinical and demographic metadata was included differed by source and by participant, and the metadata was provided uncurated.

Notes on this clone: Which antigen it targets is not known. Base qualities are missing; no much larger clone stands one base away.

One collaborating source in Seattle enrolled patients while the patients were actively infected and followed the patients over time throughout the course of disease. Collaborating institutions collected whole blood in K2EDTA tubes following their own protocols. Collaborator samples were shipped for TCRbeta analysis as frozen whole blood, isolated PBMCs, or DNA extracted from either sample type. Spanning cysteine to phenylalanine, the CDR3 consists of 15 amino acids. The CDR3 DNA has 45 bases and is translated from base 1. Per the germline V gene, MNHEY is the CDR1 and SVGAGI is the CDR2. V and J are truncated by 6 bases and 0 bases respectively, leaving an intervening sequence of 12 bases. TCRbeta CDR3 regions were amplified from genomic DNA using the immunoSEQ Assay, a bias-controlled multiplex PCR. In the paper's pipeline: Nucleated cell counts per sample were estimated from amplification of reference gene primers within the assay. To quantify the absolute abundance of each unique TCRbeta CDR3 rearrangement, sequence reads were collapsed and filtered. For each sample, productive Simpson clonality was calculated as the square root of Simpson's diversity index across productive rearrangements. Sourced from immuneACCESS, this table was stored by TCRdb with only in-frame sequences that have V and J called. A share of the clones is absent; for the studies checked, an unresolved V gene accounts for under half, and the remainder has no known explanation. That table gives V, J and clone size, and the DNA gave D and trimming. This sample comprises a few hundred thousand clones, 88% of them detected only once. Clones ranked in the top ten supply 11% of the sample.

Sequencing input: peripheral blood. This receptor was obtained from a woman between 25 and 40 years old with COVID-19, enrolled during active disease. The rearrangement combines TRBV6-5 with TRBJ1-3; the D segment cannot be called with confidence. The CDR3: CASRHRDISGNTIYF. The DNA sequence follows: TGTGCCAGCAGACATCGGGATATCTCTGGAAACACCATATATTTT.